This TCR beta chain was captured in a study of blood T cell repertoires in COVID-19. Turning to the study itself: Both acute and convalescent COVID-19 samples were obtained from the United States, Italy and Spain. PBMCs, B-cell-depleted T cells, or T cells provided the cDNA or gDNA that made up the material.

As originally analysed: Amplification with reference gene primers provided the estimates of nucleated cell counts. Libraries were prepared by immunoSEQ multiplex PCR; TCRdb keeps only in-frame clonotypes and omits some of them. Clone size and V and J calls were adopted from that table, with D and trimming inferred from the DNA. The sample has about 210,000 clones; 65% to 85% are singletons. Trimming removed 5 bases from V and 6 bases from J; junction bases left unmatched: 12. Germline CDR1 LNHDA, CDR2 SQIVND (reference sequence). The CDR3 loop spans 16 amino acids. Sequencing was carried out using peripheral blood. The chain links TRBV19 to TRBJ1-5, with 8 nucleotides matching TRBD1. The sequence came from a woman in her forties or fifties with acute or convalescent COVID-19. Written as DNA, the CDR3 is TGTGCCAGTAGTTCCTTAGGACAGGGAGGATCTCAGCCCCAGCATTTT. Residues: CASSSLGQGGSQPQHF.